The T cell receptor beta chain under discussion was sequenced for a study of blood T cells in healthy people across ages (dated by TCRdb to about 2015). Regarding the research as a whole: In model experiments, template switching captured roughly one uniquely barcoded TCR beta cDNA molecule for every two T cells. The study measured age-related changes in TCR beta repertoire diversity using deep sequencing normalized with unique cDNA molecular identifiers. The donors were divided into four age groups: young (average around 16 years), middle-aged (almost 40), aged (around 67) and long-lived (about 79). To avoid experimental bias, donors of different ages were spread randomly across the sequencing lanes. The study analyzed two additional independent replicas of 1 million unique cDNA reads from the same blood draw for two donors, one aged 18 to 30 and one aged 80 or older.

The paper's findings and limits, for the study overall: Because profiling used bulk unsorted PBMCs, naive and antigen-experienced compartments could not be compared conclusively. Estimates of total diversity based on one million sequenced T cells were considered lower bounds and underestimates. The CMV infection status of donors was not known, potentially confounding age-related changes in expanded clonotypes. Observed TCR beta diversity per million T cells fell roughly linearly with age, and a significant reduction was already apparent by age roughly 40. Compared with the aged group, the long-lived group had more naive CD4+ T cells, fewer expanded clones and increased TCR diversity, a pattern suggesting age selection. A strong correlation was found between observed TCR beta diversity and the percentage of naive T cells measured by flow cytometry.

As for this clonotype: The antigen it binds to is not known. Within one base of it there is no much larger clone, and no base qualities were kept.

Donors were 35 to 40 systemically healthy Caucasian individuals from Russia aged roughly 6 to 90 years. Around 9.8 milliliters of peripheral blood were collected from each donor into EDTA-treated Vacutainer tubes. Ficoll-Paque density-gradient centrifugation was used to isolate PBMCs, with at least 7 million obtained per sample. Trizol reagent was used to extract total RNA from PBMCs, with at least 5.5 micrograms per sample. The percentages of naive CD45RAhigh/CD27high T cells were determined by flow cytometry on a PBMC aliquot from every donor. There are 16 amino acids in the CDR3, from cysteine to phenylalanine inclusive. The sequence is cut down to CDR3 DNA, 48 bases in frame from base 1. Relative to germline, V is 0 bases shorter and J is 7 bases shorter, with 19 bases between their ends. The library relied on 5' RACE. TCRdb shows the sequencer as Illumina HiSeq 2500. A second PCR of roughly 6 to 12 cycles was performed with a sample-barcoded 5' primer and a J-beta primer mix. A template-switch 5' adaptor carrying 12 random nucleotides introduced a unique molecular identifier onto each TCR beta cDNA molecule. At least 3 million CDR3-containing paired-end reads were obtained from each sample. First-strand cDNA synthesis was performed from all RNA using the Mint cDNA synthesis kit, with priming by a TRBC-specific oligonucleotide. After uracil-DNA glycosylase treatment, a first 18-cycle PCR used universal primers M1SS and BC2_uni_R on all cDNA. In the original analysis: For normalization, 1 million high-quality reads, each with a distinct molecular identifier, were randomly selected from each sample. Reads sharing molecular identifiers were discarded rather than binned into consensus sequences. MiTCR, with a Q25 quality threshold and the strictest error-elimination algorithm, was used for CDR3 identification, clonotype clustering and error correction. A nonparametric unseen species model with Euler transformation was used to estimate a lower bound on total TCR beta diversity. TCRdb's own reprocessing of the public reads used fastp at Q25 and MiXCR and kept productive beta chains. Rows are unified per CDR3 protein, each entry keeping the most common DNA and genes. The V and J calls were determined by TCRdb, not by the authors. For this sample there are 1.5 million or so distinct CDR3 sequences; 42% appear just once. Roughly 7.9% of the sample is held by the ten biggest clonotypes.

Sequencing was performed on blood. The chain is assembled from TRBV12-3 or TRBV12-4 and TRBJ2-7; a tentative D match to TRBD1 spans 6 bases. This TCR was recovered from a woman younger than 35 in good health. The nucleotide sequence is given as TGTGCCAGCAGTTTAGCGCTAAGCGACAGGCTGATTGAGCAGTACTTC. It codes for CASSLALSDRLIEQYF.